These 29 T cell receptor beta chains were all obtained from the same sample, sequenced in a study of blood T cell repertoires in COVID-19. Data came from immunoSEQ multiplex PCR; TCRdb stores just in-frame clones and leaves some out. The sample shows around 91,000 clones, 79% of them seen only once. Sequencing input: peripheral blood. The source of these receptors is a woman older than 75 with active or convalescent COVID-19.

The gene calls are TRBV19 and TRBJ2-7, with 7 bases lining up with TRBD2. The germline V gene encodes CDR1 LNHDA and CDR2 SQIVND (reference sequence). J was trimmed by 0 bases and V by 4 bases; bases with no gene match: 3. This CDR3 is 14 amino acids long. The CDR3 reads CASSTLASSYEQYF. CDR3 coding DNA: TGTGCCAGTAGTACACTAGCGTCCTCCTACGAGCAGTACTTC.

The chain has TRBV24-1 and TRBJ1-4; 8 bases are shared with TRBD1. The germline V gene has CDR1 KGHDR and CDR2 SFDVKD. V lost 4 bases, J lost 8 bases, and 8 bases stayed unmatched. The CDR3 covers 15 residues. CDR3 DNA: TGTGCCACCAGTGACCCTGGACAGGGTGACGAAAAACTGTTTTTT. Translated, it gives CATSDPGQGDEKLFF.

The rearrangement joins TRBV30 to TRBJ1-6; TRBD1 matches at 8 bases. Trimming at V came to 5 bases and at J to 5 bases, leaving 2 bases not matched to a gene. This CDR3 is built from 13 residues. Germline V gene lookup returns CDR1 GTSNPN and CDR2 SVGIG (reference sequence). The CDR3 DNA reads TGTGCCTGGGACAGGGGTGATAATTCACCCCTCCACTTT. The encoded protein is CAWDRGDNSPLHF.

V and J are TRBV10-3 and TRBJ2-5; D is undetermined. Trimming removed 6 bases from V and 0 bases from J, with 8 bases in between. This CDR3 region has 13 residues. In germline, CDR1 is ENHRY, CDR2 SYGVKD. CDR3 nucleotide sequence: TGTGCCATCAGAGATAACAACCAAGAGACCCAGTACTTC. This sequence encodes CAIRDNNQETQYF.

This clone has more than one count but fewer than ten. The rearrangement joins TRBV28 to TRBJ1-5, with 7 bases fitting TRBD1. Germline CDR1 MDHEN, CDR2 SYDVKM. This CDR3 contains 17 residues. The trim removed 0 bases at V and 0 bases at J, leaving 5 bases unmatched. CDR3 loop: CASSLWGQLDSNQPQHF. The CDR3 nucleotides are TGTGCCAGCAGTTTATGGGGACAGCTTGATAGCAATCAGCCCCAGCATTTT.

The rearrangement uses TRBV7-3 and TRBJ1-2; 8 nucleotides align to TRBD1. V shed 4 bases and J 7 bases; nucleotides not matched to a gene: 5. The CDR3 totals 13 residues. The germline CDR1 and CDR2 sequences are SGHTA and FQGTGA. CDR3 sequence reads: CASSSTTGVGYTF. CDR3 sequence (DNA): TGTGCCAGCAGCTCCACGACAGGGGTTGGCTACACCTTC.

The chain has TRBV6-2 or TRBV6-3 and TRBJ2-1, with D uncertain. Trimming removed 6 bases from V and 7 bases from J, with 10 bases in between. Germline V CDR1 and CDR2: MNHEY, SVGEGT. The length of the CDR3 is 12 residues. CDR3 nucleotide sequence: TGTGCCAGCAGCACGACTTTTAATGAGCAGTTCTTC. Translating it yields CASSTTFNEQFF.

This clone was observed once. This chain connects TRBV10-3 to TRBJ2-3, with TRBD1 identical over 8 bases. The V gene end was trimmed by 8 bases and the J gene end by 6 bases; junction bases not matched to a gene: 4. This CDR3 region has 12 residues. The V gene's germline CDR1 is ENHRY and CDR2 SYGVKD. CDR3 sequence reads: CAIGRDRDTQYF. The CDR3 DNA reads TGTGCCATCGGGCGGGACAGGGATACGCAGTATTTT.

This chain joins TRBV9 and TRBJ1-2, with 9 bases matching TRBD1. Germline V gene lookup returns CDR1 SGDLS and CDR2 YYNGEE. V lost 5 bases, J lost 4 bases, and 9 bases stayed unmatched. This CDR3 has 15 residues. The CDR3 sequence is CASSKWTGDTYGYTF. The CDR3 bases are TGTGCCAGCAGTAAGTGGACAGGGGATACCTATGGCTACACCTTC.

The CDR3 spells CASSLGQGNNYGYTF. The CDR3, as DNA: TGTGCCAGCAGCCTTGGACAGGGGAATAACTATGGCTACACCTTC. This sequence joins TRBV16 and TRBJ1-2; 9 bases map to TRBD1. The CDR3 extends over 15 amino acids. Trimming took 4 bases from V and 1 from J; bases not matched to a gene: 4. In germline, CDR1 is KGHSY, CDR2 FQNENV.

The table lists this clone with a few counts. V usage is TRBV11-2 and J usage is TRBJ1-4; D ambiguous. CDR3 size: 16 residues. Per the germline V gene, CDR1 is SGHAT and CDR2 is FQNNGV. Trimming shortened V by 0 bases and J by 11 bases, and 19 bases separated the two germline ends. CDR3 bases: TGTGCCAGCAGCTTAGAACTAACCCGTCGCGAATCGAAACTGTTTTTT. It is translated as CASSLELTRRESKLFF.

This clone came up a few times. The genes are TRBV19 and TRBJ1-2, with 8 bases fitting TRBD1. Trimming at V came to 7 bases and at J to 5 bases, leaving 9 bases not matched to a gene. The CDR3 consists of 14 residues. Per germline, CDR1 LNHDA and CDR2 SQIVND (reference sequence). CDR3 DNA sequence: TGTGCCAGTACCCCGACAGGGGCCCTTTATGGCTACACCTTC. This gives the protein CASTPTGALYGYTF. The full variable domain, rest sourced from reference TRBV19 and TRBJ1-2, is DGGITQSPKYLFRKEGQNVTLSCEQNLNHDAMYWYRQDPGQGLRLIYYSQIVNDFQKGDIAEGYSVSREKKESFPLTVTSAQKNPTAFYLCASTPTGALYGYTFGSGTRLTVV.

The chain combines TRBV5-6 with TRBJ2-6, with D possibly being TRBD2 (6 bases). Germline V CDR1 and CDR2: SGHDT, YYEEEE. The CDR3 runs 19 residues. V lost 3 bases and J 5 bases, leaving 24 bases between the germline ends. The CDR3 DNA follows: TGTGCCAGCAGCTCGACTAGGGCGTCAGCGGCGGCGCGGGCCAACGTCCTGACTTTC. Translating gives CASSSTRASAAARANVLTF.

The V gene is TRBV6-5, the J gene TRBJ2-6, with D possibly TRBD1 on 6 matching bases. Germline-derived CDR1 and CDR2 are MNHEY and SVGAGI. With 7 bases removed from V and 1 base from J, the gap between germline ends came to 11 bases. This CDR3 has 15 residues. DNA for the CDR3: TGTGCCAGCAACCCGACAGGTTCTGGGGCCAACGTCCTGACTTTC. Its protein product is CASNPTGSGANVLTF.

The V and J genes are TRBV27 and TRBJ2-1; TRBD2 agrees at 12 bases. V lost 2 bases and J lost 5; bases outside the gene matches: 10. Germline CDR1 MNHEY, CDR2 SMNVEV (reference sequence). The CDR3 length is 18 residues. CDR3 amino acids: CASSLNGASGRGNNEQFF. The CDR3 bases are TGTGCCAGCAGTTTAAACGGGGCTAGCGGGAGGGGAAACAATGAGCAGTTCTTC.

The chain has TRBV9 and TRBJ2-7, with 8 bases lining up with TRBD2. Germline V CDR1 and CDR2: SGDLS, YYNGEE. V lost 2 bases and J lost 3; bases outside the gene matches: 7. The CDR3 contains 15 residues. The CDR3 bases are TGTGCCAGCAGCGTCTGGACGGGGGGGCTCTACGAGCAGTACTTC. Translation: CASSVWTGGLYEQYF.

This chain connects TRBV10-3 to TRBJ1-6; D is unclear. The CDR3 totals 16 residues. Trimming shortened V by 2 bases and J by 3 bases, and 11 bases separated the two germline ends. The germline CDR1 and CDR2 sequences are ENHRY and SYGVKD. CDR3: CAISERGGRYNSPLHF. CDR3 nucleotide sequence: TGTGCCATCAGTGAGCGCGGAGGCCGCTATAATTCACCCCTCCACTTT.

The J gene is TRBJ1-1, the V gene TRBV2, with D perhaps matching TRBD1 (6 bases). The ends were cut back, 4 bases at V and 1 base at J, with 13 bases in the middle. Germline V gene lookup returns CDR1 SNHLY and CDR2 FYNNEI. The CDR3 runs 15 residues. The CDR3 bases are TGTGCCAGCAGTGTCCCGGGACATGCGAACACTGAAGCTTTCTTT. Protein: CASSVPGHANTEAFF.

The chain uses TRBV11-3 and TRBJ2-2; D gene unclear. The CDR3 consists of 13 residues. Trimming shortened V by 5 bases and J by 6 bases, and 10 bases separated the two germline ends. The germline gives CDR1 SGHNT, CDR2 YENEEA. The CDR3 is CASSPSLSGELFF. Here the CDR3 DNA reads TGTGCCAGCAGCCCGAGTTTGTCCGGGGAGCTGTTTTTT. The full variable domain, completed using reference TRBV11-3 and TRBJ2-2, is EAGVVQSPRYKIIEKKQPVAFWCNPISGHNTLYWYLQNLGQGPELLIRYENEEAVDDSQLPKDRFSAERLKGVDSTLKIQPAELGDSAVYLCASSPSLSGELFFGEGSRLTVL.

The chain employs TRBV7-8 and TRBJ2-3; D unresolved. Per germline, CDR1 SGHVS and CDR2 FQNEAQ. V dropped 5 bases and J dropped 2 bases, with 5 bases sitting between them. The CDR3 has 12 amino acids. Written as DNA, the CDR3 is TGTGCCAGCAGCCCCAACACAGATACGCAGTATTTT. As protein: CASSPNTDTQYF.

V and J are TRBV12-3 or TRBV12-4 and TRBJ2-3; D is uncertain. The V end was cut by 3 bases, the J end by 6 bases, with 10 bases between. The CDR3 has 13 amino acids. CDR3 region: CASSLLSRDTQYF. The CDR3 DNA follows: TGTGCCAGCAGTTTGTTGTCCCGGGATACGCAGTATTTT.

The chain carries TRBV19 and TRBJ1-2; D gene uncertain. The CDR3 has 14 residues. From germline, CDR1 is LNHDA and CDR2 SQIVND (reference sequence). The V end was cut by 3 bases, the J end by 7 bases, with 15 bases between. The DNA of the CDR3 is TGTGCCAGTAGTATTAGGCCCCATGCGGCTGGCTACACCTTC. This sequence encodes CASSIRPHAAGYTF.

This chain uses TRBV3-1 (or the pseudogene TRBV3-2) with TRBJ1-1; TRBD1 aligns across 8 bases. Germline V CDR1 and CDR2: LGHDT, YNNKEL (reference sequence). Trimming cost V 2 bases and J 5 bases; bases outside gene matches: 7. The CDR3 length is 15 residues. The chain's CDR3 is CASSQLDRGRTEAFF. The CDR3 region has the DNA TGTGCCAGCAGCCAATTAGACAGGGGCCGAACTGAAGCTTTCTTT.

J is TRBJ2-3 and V is TRBV27; 11 bases line up with TRBD2. Unmatched junction bases numbered 9, after V lost 9 bases and J lost 1 base. The CDR3 runs 16 residues. CDR1 and CDR2 (germline): MNHEY, SMNVEV (reference sequence). The CDR3 DNA sequence: TGTGCCAGTAAGAAGGCGACTAGCGGGGGCACAGATACGCAGTATTTT. The encoded protein is CASKKATSGGTDTQYF.

The chain has TRBV2 and TRBJ2-7; tentatively, D is TRBD1 (6 bases). The CDR3 is 14 amino acids. Germline-derived CDR1 and CDR2 are SNHLY and FYNNEI. Trimming removed 5 bases at V and 5 bases at J, with 16 bases between. The CDR3 DNA is TGTGCCAGCAGTCGAAACAGGGAGAGCGACGAGCAGTACTTC. This codes for CASSRNRESDEQYF.

The rearrangement uses TRBV19 and TRBJ2-7, with TRBD2 matching 11 bases. Germline CDR1 reads LNHDA; CDR2 reads SQIVND (reference sequence). The CDR3 is 14 amino acids. J gave up 1 base and V 9 bases, and 5 bases lay outside the gene matches. The CDR3 DNA reads as TGTGCCAGCACCGGGACTAGCGGATCCTACGAGCAGTACTTC. Encoded protein: CASTGTSGSYEQYF.

This chain links TRBV6-5 with TRBJ2-7; tentatively, D is TRBD2 (6 bases). CDR3 length: 12 residues. In germline, CDR1 is MNHEY, CDR2 SVGAGI. V shed 7 bases and J shed 5 bases, with 12 bases lying between them. CDR3: CASTGERDEQYF. The CDR3, as DNA: TGTGCCAGCACGGGGGAAAGGGACGAGCAGTACTTC.

J is TRBJ2-7 and V is TRBV7-8; TRBD1 is a possible D gene (6 bases). This CDR3 contains 19 residues. V gave up 5 bases and J gave up 5 bases, with 31 bases separating them. Germline-derived CDR1 and CDR2 are SGHVS and FQNEAQ. CDR3 protein: CASSLLTGSITPQSNEQYF. In nucleotides, the CDR3 is TGTGCCAGCAGCCTACTGACAGGTTCCATTACCCCTCAGTCGAACGAGCAGTACTTC. Based on the CDR3 plus reference TRBV7-8 and TRBJ2-7, the full variable domain is GAGVSQSPRYKVAKRGQDVALRCDPISGHVSLFWYQQALGQGPEFLTYFQNEAQLDKSGLPSDRFFAERPEGSVSTLKIQRTQQEDSAVYLCASSLLTGSITPQSNEQYFGPGTRLTVT.

The chain recombines TRBV7-8 with TRBJ2-1; TRBD2 matches 13 bases. Germline lookup yields CDR1 SGHVS and CDR2 FQNEAQ. The CDR3 is made up of 18 amino acids. The V segment lost 5 bases and the J segment 1 base; nucleotides outside the gene matches: 8. The CDR3 here is CASSIGLAGALSYNEQFF. The CDR3, as DNA: TGTGCCAGCAGCATCGGACTAGCGGGAGCCCTTTCCTACAATGAGCAGTTCTTC.